This paragraph reports one T cell receptor beta chain. This sample stems from a study of blood T cell repertoires in COVID-19. The repertoire was sequenced with immunoSEQ multiplex PCR; TCRdb's copy has only in-frame clones and lacks some. The sample yields about 190,000 clones, roughly 78% seen once. This receptor was obtained from a woman of 80 years or more with active or convalescent COVID-19. The sequenced material came from peripheral blood.

The CDR3 bases are TGTGCCAGCAGCCAAGACGTTAGATCAGGGCGTGGCTACACCTTC. It translates to CASSQDVRSGRGYTF. This chain connects TRBV14 to TRBJ1-2, with a tentative D call TRBD1 (5 bases). CDR1 SGHDN and CDR2 FVKESK come from the germline V gene. Trimming removed 0 bases at V and 7 bases at J, with 15 bases between. The CDR3 has 15 residues.